This TCR beta chain was found in a study of cytotoxic CD8 clonotypes in ibrutinib-treated CLL. Study context: The study included eleven to twelve relapsed/refractory and under 16 treatment-naive patients; roughly 17 had IGHV unmutated disease. Findings of the study overall: The study found public clonotypes uncommon, contracting or stable on treatment.

In the case of this clone: Its antigen is undetermined.

Investigators sought sequencing depths of between 1 in 200,000 and 1 in 1 million T cells. Profiled with immunoSEQ multiplex PCR; TCRdb holds only in-frame clones, not every one. The table includes around 150,000 clones, 80% detected once. CDR3 length: 17 amino acids. CDR1 and CDR2 (germline): SGHDN, FVKESK. V shed 2 bases, J shed 8 bases, and the junction held 8 bases outside the gene matches. From cryopreserved PBMCs came roughly 2 micrograms of genomic DNA used for TCR beta libraries. The sequencing here drew on PBMCs, taken after 36 months of ibrutinib treatment. This TCR was recovered from a human donor with chronic lymphocytic leukemia. V gene TRBV14 combines with J gene TRBJ2-1; 14 bases are shared with TRBD2. CDR3 in DNA: TGTGCCAGCAGCCAACGACTAGCGGGAGGGCCAGGGGATGAGCAGTTCTTC. This translates into CASSQRLAGGPGDEQFF.